The 14 T cell receptor beta chains below come from one sample, sequenced in a study of blood T cell dynamics during melanoma immunotherapy. Time point in this sample: pre-treatment baseline. TCRdb's copy holds only in-frame clones and misses some; the assay was immunoSEQ multiplex PCR. The table lists 20,000 to 25,000 clones, roughly 86% of them singletons. Material: blood, obtained from a patient treated with checkpoint blockade. These receptors were taken from a human donor with melanoma.

V and J are TRBV2 and TRBJ2-5; TRBD2 matches 16 bases. The CDR3 has 18 amino acids. V dropped 4 bases and J dropped 0; count of bases not matched to a gene: 5. CDR1 and CDR2 from the germline V gene are SNHLY and FYNNEI. DNA of the CDR3: TGTGCCAGCAGTGTTAGAGGGACTAGCGGGGGGGACCAAGAGACCCAGTACTTC. Its protein is CASSVRGTSGGDQETQYF.

The chain uses TRBV29-1 and TRBJ1-1, with D uncertain. The germline gives CDR1 SQVTM, CDR2 ANQGSEA. The V and J ends lost 3 bases and 7 bases respectively, with 12 bases between them. The CDR3 is made up of 12 amino acids. In DNA form, the CDR3 reads TGCAGCGTTGACCGTCGACTGAATGAAGCTTTCTTT. Protein product: CSVDRRLNEAFF.

V is TRBV15 and J is TRBJ1-4; TRBD1 agrees at 7 bases. The CDR3 has 16 residues. The J segment lost 7 bases and the V segment lost 3 bases, leaving 11 bases of the junction unmatched. Per germline, CDR1 LNHNV and CDR2 YYDKDF (reference sequence). CDR3 protein: CATSRSVGTAIEKLFF. The CDR3 DNA sequence: TGTGCCACCAGCAGGTCAGTTGGGACAGCAATTGAAAAACTGTTTTTT.

This clone has a single count. The chain is built from TRBV30 and TRBJ1-6, with 7 bases identical to TRBD1. The CDR3 contains 17 residues. CDR1 is GTSNPN and CDR2 is SVGIG in the germline V gene (reference sequence). Losses at the gene ends were 1 base for V and 10 bases for J; bases not matched to a gene: 16. The CDR3 nucleotides read TGTGCCTGGAGTGCCAGGGGGAATCCGGTTTCAGAATCACCCCTCCACTTT. This encodes CAWSARGNPVSESPLHF.

The V call is TRBV25-1, the J call TRBJ2-5; 8 nucleotides line up with TRBD1. The assigned J gene may be wrong: the sequence end matches TRBJ2-7 better. The CDR3 length is 13 residues. Germline lookup yields CDR1 MGHDK and CDR2 SYGVNS. The CDR3 nucleotides read TGTGCCAGCAGTGTAACAGGGGGCTACGAGCAGTACTTC. Amino acid sequence: CASSVTGGYEQYF.

This clone was found once. The chain joins TRBV5-6 to TRBJ1-5; 8 bases align to TRBD1. CDR3 length: 14 residues. J gave up 1 base and V 6 bases, and 3 bases lay outside the gene matches. Germline CDR1 reads SGHDT; CDR2 reads YYEEEE. The CDR3 region is CASTDRASNQPQHF. CDR3 DNA sequence: TGTGCCAGCACGGACAGGGCAAGCAATCAGCCCCAGCATTTT.

The J gene is TRBJ1-2, the V gene TRBV2, with D hard to call. CDR3 length equals 11 residues. From germline, CDR1 is SNHLY and CDR2 FYNNEI. The germline V and J ends were trimmed by 11 bases and 2 bases, with 9 bases remaining between them. CDR3 region: CAGGQNYGYTF. The CDR3 DNA follows: TGTGCCGGTGGGCAAAACTATGGCTACACCTTC.

This chain links TRBV7-8 with TRBJ1-5; D call uncertain. Germline values: CDR1 SGHVS, CDR2 FQNEAQ. The CDR3 length is 13 residues. The V gene lost 5 bases and the J gene lost 10 bases, with 15 bases spanning the gap. CDR3 sequence reads: CASSRHGSPPQHF. CDR3 sequence (DNA): TGTGCCAGCAGCCGCCACGGGTCCCCTCCCCAGCATTTT.

The genes are TRBV6-5 and TRBJ2-1; 9 bases match TRBD2. The V and J ends lost 3 bases and 2 bases, in that order; junction bases with no gene match: 5. The CDR3 runs to 16 residues. Germline lookup yields CDR1 MNHEY and CDR2 SVGAGI. CDR3: CASSYGLASTYNEQFF. CDR3 DNA: TGTGCCAGCAGTTATGGACTAGCGAGTACCTACAATGAGCAGTTCTTC.

The chain joins TRBV2 to TRBJ2-4; TRBD2 matches at 8 bases. The junction had 3 bases not matched to a gene; V was cut back by 1 base and J by 4 bases. Looked up from germline, CDR1 is SNHLY and CDR2 is FYNNEI. This CDR3 comprises 15 residues. The CDR3 bases are TGTGCCAGCAGTGAAGAAGGGACTAGTAAAAACATTCAGTACTTC. Translating it yields CASSEEGTSKNIQYF. Full variable domain (outside the CDR3, taken from reference TRBV2 and TRBJ2-4): EPEVTQTPSHQVTQMGQEVILRCVPISNHLYFYWYRQILGQKVEFLVSFYNNEISEKSEIFDDQFSVERPDGSNFTLKIRSTKLEDSAMYFCASSEEGTSKNIQYFGAGTRLSVL.

The rearrangement joins TRBV19 to TRBJ1-1, with 9 positions matching TRBD1. V lost 4 bases to trimming and J lost 6 bases; unmatched junction nucleotides: 6. CDR1 and CDR2 (germline): LNHDA, SQIVND (reference sequence). The CDR3 consists of 14 residues. The CDR3, as DNA: TGTGCCAGTAGTAGAACAGGGGGCGGAGCTGAAGCTTTCTTT. It specifies CASSRTGGGAEAFF.

This chain links TRBV14 with TRBJ2-1; no definite D call. V was pared by 0 bases and J by 7 bases, with 25 bases between. Germline lookup yields CDR1 SGHDN and CDR2 FVKESK. The CDR3 length is 19 residues. The CDR3 is CASSQDWSASDPLWNEQFF. As DNA, the CDR3 is TGTGCCAGCAGCCAAGATTGGTCGGCGTCCGACCCCCTTTGGAATGAGCAGTTCTTC.

In this sample, this clone turned up a few times. The rearrangement links TRBV13 to TRBJ2-1, with 8 nucleotides matching TRBD2. The length of the CDR3 is 19 residues. The germline gives CDR1 PRHDT, CDR2 FYEKMQ (reference sequence). J gave up 3 bases and V 4 bases, and 17 bases lay outside the gene matches. The CDR3 DNA reads as TGTGCCAGCAGCTCCCTCACCTCCTTACTAGCGGAAAACTACAATGAGCAGTTCTTC. Amino acids: CASSSLTSLLAENYNEQFF.

V and J are TRBV25-1 and TRBJ1-6; D is unresolved. This CDR3 region has 14 residues. In germline, CDR1 is MGHDK, CDR2 SYGVNS. V lost 5 bases and J 7 bases, leaving 12 bases between the germline ends. CDR3: CASSKGVWNSPLHF. CDR3 coding DNA: TGTGCCAGCAGTAAGGGTGTCTGGAATTCACCCCTCCACTTT.